One sample yielded the 25 T cell receptor beta chains listed below, sequenced in a study of CD8+ T cells in alopecia areata. Treatment given: oral pan-JAK inhibitor, 5-10 mg twice daily. RNA was isolated and reverse transcribed to cDNA, the sequencing template. The method was immunoSEQ multiplex PCR; TCRdb's version includes in-frame clones alone and lacks a portion of them. The table shows roughly 250,000 clones, with 60% occurring only once. The source material was CD4+ T cells sorted from blood, sampled at roughly week 52, from a patient treated with tofacitinib. These receptors came from a human donor with alopecia areata.

The CDR3 loop is CASSLGEGNSYEQYF. The CDR3 nucleotides read TGTGCCAGCAGCTTAGGGGAGGGGAATTCCTACGAGCAGTACTTC. J is TRBJ2-7 and V is TRBV13, with a possible D match to TRBD2 (6 bases). Germline CDR1 reads PRHDT; CDR2 reads FYEKMQ (reference sequence). This CDR3 has 15 residues. V shed 0 bases and J shed 1 base, with 10 bases lying between them.

The chain is built from TRBV9 and TRBJ1-4; 7 bases match TRBD1. After removal of 3 bases from V and 7 bases from J, the junction contained 9 bases not matched to a gene. CDR1 and CDR2 from the germline V gene are SGDLS and YYNGEE. The CDR3 extends over 15 amino acids. The CDR3 region is CASSARTGGAEKLFF. For the CDR3, the DNA is TGTGCCAGCAGCGCCCGGACAGGCGGGGCTGAAAAACTGTTTTTT.

The V call is TRBV29-1, the J call TRBJ2-7; D is possibly TRBD1 or TRBD2 (5 bases each). The V end was cut by 4 bases, the J end by 0 bases, with 13 bases between. Germline V CDR1 and CDR2: SQVTM, ANQGSEA. The CDR3 runs to 14 residues. In DNA form, the CDR3 reads TGCAGCGTTGGTGGGACCAAGAGCTCCTACGAGCAGTACTTC. Its translation is CSVGGTKSSYEQYF.

The V gene is TRBV18, the J gene TRBJ2-3; maybe TRBD2 (5 bases). Trimming shortened V by 0 bases and J by 5 bases, and 6 bases separated the two germline ends. In germline, CDR1 is KGHSH, CDR2 LQKENI. The CDR3 is 13 residues long. CDR3 loop: CASSPPGEDTQYF. CDR3 in DNA: TGTGCCAGCTCACCACCGGGAGAAGATACGCAGTATTTT.

The chain employs TRBV27 and TRBJ2-3; TRBD1 might be the D (6 bases). Trimming left V 2 bases short and J 3 bases short, with 9 bases between. The germline gives CDR1 MNHEY, CDR2 SMNVEV (reference sequence). The CDR3 is 14 amino acids. The CDR3 protein is CASSLVGATDTQYF. The DNA of the CDR3 is TGTGCCAGCAGTTTAGTGGGGGCAACAGATACGCAGTATTTT.

In its sample, this clone was seen a few times. CDR3: CASSSVKGVGSGANVLTF. CDR3 DNA: TGTGCCAGCAGCTCCGTTAAAGGGGTTGGCTCTGGGGCCAACGTCCTGACTTTC. V gene TRBV7-8 combines with J gene TRBJ2-6, with D possibly TRBD1 on 5 matching bases. The V gene lost 4 bases and the J gene lost 0 bases, with 16 bases spanning the gap. Germline loops: CDR1 SGHVS, CDR2 FQNEAQ. The CDR3 totals 18 residues.

The sample holds a few counts of this clone. V gene TRBV11-1 combines with J gene TRBJ1-1; TRBD1 is a possible D gene (6 bases). The CDR3 runs to 13 residues. Germline V gives CDR1 SGHAT, CDR2 FQDESV (reference sequence). V lost 5 bases, J lost 1 base, and 8 bases lay in between. The CDR3 protein is CASSPTGNTEAFF. As DNA, the CDR3 is TGTGCCAGCAGCCCGACAGGGAACACTGAAGCTTTCTTT.

The genes are TRBV4-1 and TRBJ2-3; TRBD1 matches 9 bases. Germline CDR1 and CDR2: MGHRA and YSYEKL. This CDR3 spans 16 amino acids. V lost 2 bases to trimming and J lost 5 bases; unmatched junction nucleotides: 8. CDR3 sequence: CASSQSRDRAEDTQYF. CDR3 bases: TGCGCCAGCAGCCAATCCCGGGACAGGGCGGAAGATACGCAGTATTTT.

This clone was seen just once. The chain employs TRBV4-2 and TRBJ1-2; weak D call: TRBD1 (6 bases). This CDR3 is built from 14 residues. V dropped 1 base and J dropped 1 base, with 7 bases sitting between them. The germline gives CDR1 LGHNA, CDR2 YNFKEQ. CDR3 DNA sequence: TGTGCCAGCAGCCAAGGAGGGGGTAACTATGGCTACACCTTC. Protein: CASSQGGGNYGYTF.

The rearrangement joins TRBV29-1 to TRBJ1-2; D not resolved. The CDR3 has 11 residues. Between the trimmed V and J ends, which lost 2 bases and 8 bases, there was a span of 9 bases. Germline assignment: CDR1 SQVTM and CDR2 ANQGSEA. CDR3 DNA sequence: TGCAGCGTTGAAAGTGCCAGGGGCTACACCTTC. Translating it yields CSVESARGYTF.

The rearrangement uses TRBV4-3 and TRBJ1-1, with D hard to call. The CDR3 spans 14 residues. V lost 0 bases and J lost 1, with 6 bases in between. The germline CDR1 and CDR2 sequences are LGHNA and YSLEER. The CDR3, as DNA: TGCGCCAGCAGCCAAGATTGGGGGAACACTGAAGCTTTCTTT. Translation: CASSQDWGNTEAFF.

DNA of the CDR3: TGTGCCTGGAGTGTACTTGGCCTCTATGGCTACACCTTC. Its protein product is CAWSVLGLYGYTF. The chain links TRBV30 to TRBJ1-2; D is unclear. Per germline, CDR1 GTSNPN and CDR2 SVGIG (reference sequence). This CDR3 contains 13 residues. Between the trimmed V and J ends, which lost 0 bases and 4 bases, there was a span of 9 bases. The full variable domain, completed using reference TRBV30 and TRBJ1-2, is SQTIHQWPATLVQPVGSPLSLECTVEGTSNPNLYWYRQAAGRGLQLLFYSVGIGQISSEVPQNLSASRPQDRQFILSSKKLLLSDSGFYLCAWSVLGLYGYTFGSGTRLTVV.

V gene TRBV30 combines with J gene TRBJ2-7; D is uncertain. Germline V CDR1 and CDR2: GTSNPN, SVGIG (reference sequence). The CDR3 spans 13 residues. Trimming pared 2 bases from V and 6 bases from J, leaving 14 bases between. The CDR3 DNA reads TGTGCCTGGAGTAAGATAAGCCCCCTCGAGCAGTACTTC. It translates to CAWSKISPLEQYF.

The chain recombines TRBV5-6 with TRBJ2-4; the D is unclear. Germline CDR1 is SGHDT and CDR2 is YYEEEE. The CDR3 runs 14 residues. V was clipped by 4 bases and J by 1 base, with 9 bases between them. The CDR3 reads CASSGPMAKNIQYF. CDR3 nucleotide sequence: TGTGCCAGCAGCGGGCCGATGGCCAAAAACATTCAGTACTTC.

This chain uses TRBV27 with TRBJ2-5; the D call may be TRBD1 or TRBD2 (5 bases each). V gave up 5 bases and J gave up 9 bases, with 16 bases separating them. This CDR3 has 13 amino acids. The germline V gene encodes CDR1 MNHEY and CDR2 SMNVEV (reference sequence). In DNA, the CDR3 is TGTGCCAGCAGTCTCGGGGCTACGTTTGCCCAGTACTTC. Translating it yields CASSLGATFAQYF.

The rearrangement joins TRBV19 to TRBJ1-2; D uncertain. With 5 bases removed from V and 6 bases from J, the gap between germline ends came to 7 bases. This CDR3 is built from 11 residues. Germline CDR1 and CDR2: LNHDA and SQIVND (reference sequence). The CDR3 DNA is TGTGCCAGTAGTGCAAGGGATGGCTACACCTTC. Residues: CASSARDGYTF. The entire variable domain, with the rest obtained from reference TRBV19 and TRBJ1-2, is as follows: DGGITQSPKYLFRKEGQNVTLSCEQNLNHDAMYWYRQDPGQGLRLIYYSQIVNDFQKGDIAEGYSVSREKKESFPLTVTSAQKNPTAFYLCASSARDGYTFGSGTRLTVV.

This clone was seen a handful of times. V is TRBV6-6 and J is TRBJ2-7; the D is unclear. Trimming left V 7 bases short and J 0 bases short, with 7 bases between. The germline V gene has CDR1 MNHNY and CDR2 SVGAGI (reference sequence). This CDR3 contains 12 residues. CDR3 nucleotides: TGTGCCAGCACTTCAGCCTCCTACGAGCAGTACTTC. Its translation: CASTSASYEQYF.

The gene calls are TRBV15 and TRBJ2-5; maybe TRBD1 (6 bases). The CDR3 length is 14 residues. Between the trimmed V and J ends, which lost 0 bases and 5 bases, there was a span of 10 bases. The germline V gene encodes CDR1 LNHNV and CDR2 YYDKDF (reference sequence). CDR3 DNA: TGTGCCACCAGCAGAGATGGGGGCGGGGAGACCCAGTACTTC. Translated, it gives CATSRDGGGETQYF.

This sequence joins TRBV30 and TRBJ2-1; D is perhaps TRBD1 or TRBD2 (6 bases each). The CDR3 extends over 14 amino acids. Germline V gene sequence: CDR1 GTSNPN, CDR2 SVGIG (reference sequence). With 5 bases removed from V and 6 bases from J, the gap between germline ends came to 17 bases. The CDR3 DNA is TGTGCCTGGGTTCGAGGGGGGCCTTCCAATGAGCAGTTCTTC. Translating gives CAWVRGGPSNEQFF.

The V and J genes are TRBV5-6 and TRBJ1-2; D is uncertain. This CDR3 is 13 amino acids long. The ends were cut back, 5 bases at V and 7 bases at J, with 15 bases in the middle. Germline V lookup: CDR1 SGHDT, CDR2 YYEEEE. Here the CDR3 reads CASRKGPSSGYTF. In nucleotides, the CDR3 is TGTGCCAGCAGAAAAGGTCCAAGCTCTGGCTACACCTTC.

The genes are TRBV25-1 and TRBJ2-5; 8 bases are shared with TRBD2. The CDR3 runs to 16 residues. Germline V gene lookup returns CDR1 MGHDK and CDR2 SYGVNS. Germline trimming cut 1 base from V and 5 bases from J; bases unmatched to any gene: 9. CDR3 sequence reads: CASSEWGRGGVETQYF. The CDR3 nucleotides are TGTGCCAGCAGTGAATGGGGACGGGGGGGCGTCGAGACCCAGTACTTC.

The chain links TRBV5-5 to TRBJ1-1; 7 bases match TRBD1. V gave up 4 bases and J gave up 7 bases; unmatched junction bases: 13. The length of the CDR3 is 15 residues. In germline, CDR1 is SGHKS, CDR2 YYEKEE (reference sequence). The CDR3: CASSLTGAVVVEAFF. The CDR3 nucleotides read TGTGCCAGCAGCCTAACAGGGGCGGTAGTCGTTGAAGCTTTCTTT.

This chain connects TRBV7-2 to TRBJ2-3, with D uncertain. The V and J ends lost 5 bases and 7 bases respectively, with 13 bases between them. Germline CDR1 is SGHTA and CDR2 is FQGNSA. This CDR3 is 13 amino acids long. As DNA, the CDR3 is TGTGCCAGCAGCACCACTTCGGCCTATACGCAGTATTTT. Translated: CASSTTSAYTQYF.

The chain couples TRBV5-1 to TRBJ2-7; TRBD1 matches at 10 bases. CDR3 length: 15 amino acids. V was clipped by 1 base and J by 5 bases; unmatched bases: 6. In germline, CDR1 is SGHRS, CDR2 YFSETQ. Here the CDR3 reads CASSLPGTGEHEQYF. The CDR3 coding sequence is TGCGCCAGCAGCTTGCCCGGGACAGGGGAACACGAGCAGTACTTC.

Comment on this clone: In this CDR3 the conserved last residue, phenylalanine or tryptophan, is missing, so a read error is likely. This rearrangement joins TRBV6-6 to TRBJ1-6; D unclear. CDR3 length equals 13 residues. Trimming shortened V by 5 bases and J by 10 bases, and 12 bases separated the two germline ends. CDR1 is MNHNY and CDR2 is SVGAGI in the germline V gene (reference sequence). The CDR3 here is CASSPAGGSPLHL. The CDR3 nucleotides read TGTGCCAGCAGTCCCGCGGGTGGATCACCCCTCCACCTT.